This T cell receptor beta chain was sequenced in a study of T cell responses to AZD1222 COVID-19 vaccine. On the study more broadly: Investigators merged groups given second doses at roughly 4 or roughly 12 weeks. Notes on the study in general: Recipients of two AZD1222 doses showed rising Spike-specific TCR breadth and depth. Nearly half of unique spike-specific TCRs reportedly avoided B.1.351 and B.1.1.7 mutated regions.

In the case of this clone: The antigen is undetermined.

Only in-frame clones appear in the TCRdb table, and some are missing; sequencing was by immunoSEQ multiplex PCR. The top ten hold less than 3% of the sample, which has fewer than 200,000 clones, approximately 94% seen once. The trim removed 1 base at V and 4 bases at J, leaving 6 bases unmatched. The germline V gene has CDR1 LGHDT and CDR2 YNNKEL (reference sequence). CDR3 length: 16 amino acids. This sequence originates from an adult in good health. Material: peripheral blood, obtained on day 0 of AZD1222 vaccination. This chain joins TRBV3-1 (or the pseudogene TRBV3-2) and TRBJ2-7, with TRBD1 matching 11 bases. CDR3 nucleotide sequence: TGTGCCAGCAGCCAAGGACTGGGACAGGGGGTATACGAGCAGTACTTC. This gives the protein CASSQGLGQGVYEQYF.